One sample yielded the 6 T cell receptor beta chains listed below, sequenced in a study of memory CD8 T cells in hepatitis C reinfection. Profiled with immunoSEQ multiplex PCR; TCRdb holds only in-frame clones, not every one. The sample records 44,000 or so clones, around 87% being singletons. Time point indicated: peak reinfection, 3 to 8 weeks after reinfection detection. TCR sequencing was done directly ex vivo on sorted cells, without expansion in vitro. Sequenced input: naive CD8+ T cells sorted from blood. These TCRs come from a man aged 18 to 30 with hepatitis C virus infection.

The chain joins TRBV11-2 to TRBJ1-2, with unresolved D. The CDR3 length is 14 residues. V shed 1 base and J shed 6 bases, with 12 bases lying between them. CDR1 SGHAT and CDR2 FQNNGV come from the germline V gene. This chain's CDR3 is CASSLGRLLDGYTF. CDR3 DNA sequence: TGTGCCAGCAGCTTAGGACGACTGTTGGATGGCTACACCTTC.

This chain uses TRBV28 with TRBJ2-3; 13 nucleotides agree with TRBD2. V dropped 5 bases and J dropped 0; count of bases not matched to a gene: 2. The CDR3 sequence is 16 residues long. Germline loops: CDR1 MDHEN, CDR2 SYDVKM. The CDR3, as DNA: TGTGCCAGCAGTCCACTAGCGGGAGGGAGCACAGATACGCAGTATTTT. Protein: CASSPLAGGSTDTQYF.

This clone appeared once. The chain carries TRBV9 and TRBJ1-2, with D possibly matching TRBD1 (5 bases). This CDR3 has 17 amino acids. CDR1 is SGDLS and CDR2 is YYNGEE in the germline V gene. The V end lost 3 bases, the J end lost 5 bases, and 23 bases lay between the germline ends. CDR3 sequence (DNA): TGTGCCAGCAGCGCCCCTGTCAGGGTGGCAGCAACTTATGGCTACACCTTC. Protein sequence: CASSAPVRVAATYGYTF.

The chain links TRBV28 to TRBJ2-2; tentative D call: TRBD1 (5 bases). The germline CDR1 and CDR2 sequences are MDHEN and SYDVKM. V lost 7 bases to trimming and J lost 4 bases, with 10 bases between them. The CDR3 runs to 13 residues. The CDR3, as DNA: TGTGCCAGCACCAGGGATGTCACCGGGGAGCTGTTTTTT. Its translation is CASTRDVTGELFF.

This chain joins TRBV4-1 and TRBJ2-5; TRBD2 aligns across 11 bases. The J call may be in error: the DNA end matches TRBJ2-7 better. This CDR3 region has 16 residues. Per germline, CDR1 MGHRA and CDR2 YSYEKL. The CDR3 region has the DNA TGCGCCAGCAGCCAAGAGCCCAGACTAGCGGGATACGAGCAGTACTTC. Translation gives CASSQEPRLAGYEQYF.

The chain has TRBV5-5 and TRBJ2-6; TRBD1 matches at 7 bases. CDR1 and CDR2 from the germline V gene are SGHKS and YYEKEE (reference sequence). The CDR3 has 20 amino acids. The ends lost 0 bases at V and 1 base at J; junction bases unmatched: 13. CDR3 residues: CASSLGRLGGEVSGANVLTF. CDR3 DNA: TGTGCCAGCAGCTTGGGCAGGTTAGGGGGCGAGGTTTCTGGGGCCAACGTCCTGACTTTC.